The 8 T cell receptor beta chains in this list originate from one sample, sequenced in a study of PD-1 blockade in classical Hodgkin lymphoma. Patients all relapsed after autologous stem cell transplantation, and there was variation in brentuximab vedotin exposure. Some clones are missing from TCRdb's copy, which holds only in-frame ones; the method was immunoSEQ multiplex PCR. The sample lists 53,000 or so clones; 81% were seen once. Sequenced here: peripheral blood mononuclear cells (PBMCs), sampled at baseline. The receptors originated from a human donor with classical Hodgkin lymphoma.

The rearrangement joins TRBV28 to TRBJ2-7, with TRBD2 identical over 7 bases. Germline lookup yields CDR1 MDHEN and CDR2 SYDVKM. V shed 8 bases and J 0 bases; nucleotides not matched to a gene: 1. The CDR3 covers 12 residues. The CDR3 protein is CASRGSSYEQYF. CDR3 sequence (DNA): TGTGCCAGCCGCGGGAGCTCCTACGAGCAGTACTTC. The entire variable domain, with the rest obtained from reference TRBV28 and TRBJ2-7, is as follows: DVKVTQSSRYLVKRTGEKVFLECVQDMDHENMFWYRQDPGLGLRLIYFSYDVKMKEKGDIPEGYSVSREKKERFSLILESASTNQTSMYLCASRGSSYEQYFGPGTRLTVT.

This clone was seen a few times. This chain connects TRBV27 to TRBJ1-1, with 11 bases identical to TRBD1. J was trimmed by 5 bases and V by 6 bases; bases with no gene match: 11. Germline loops: CDR1 MNHEY, CDR2 SMNVEV (reference sequence). The CDR3 loop spans 16 amino acids. CDR3 nucleotides: TGTGCCAGCAGGCCCCTCCAGGGACAGGGGGGGACTGAAGCTTTCTTT. Its protein product is CASRPLQGQGGTEAFF.

The chain recombines TRBV27 with TRBJ2-7, with D perhaps TRBD2 (5 bases). The CDR3 is made up of 14 amino acids. V was pared by 7 bases and J by 3 bases, with 16 bases between. From germline, CDR1 is MNHEY and CDR2 SMNVEV (reference sequence). CDR3 DNA sequence: TGTGCCAGCACTCCCCACAAGGGAGTCTACGAGCAGTACGTC. Translating gives CASTPHKGVYEQYV.

J is TRBJ1-4 and V is TRBV5-1; no clear D gene. Germline assignment: CDR1 SGHRS and CDR2 YFSETQ. The CDR3 is made up of 16 amino acids. V gave up 4 bases and J gave up 0 bases, with 13 bases separating them. The CDR3 loop is CASSQDGQTTNEKLFF. The CDR3 DNA is TGCGCCAGCAGCCAGGACGGCCAGACAACTAATGAAAAACTGTTTTTT.

This clone came up a few times. This chain uses TRBV6-4 with TRBJ2-7, with 8 nucleotides matching TRBD1. The CDR3 is 13 amino acids. With 6 bases clipped from V and 6 bases from J, the junction kept 7 bases outside the gene matches. From germline, CDR1 is MRHNA and CDR2 SNTAGT. The CDR3 DNA reads as TGTGCCAGCAGAGGACAGGGTCTGGGCGAGCAGTACGTC. This translates into CASRGQGLGEQYV.

The chain links TRBV19 to TRBJ1-2, with 9 bases matching TRBD1. The ends lost 4 bases at V and 1 base at J; junction bases unmatched: 1. The CDR3 runs 14 residues. CDR1 is LNHDA and CDR2 is SQIVND in the germline V gene (reference sequence). CDR3 residues: CASSTDRGNYGYTF. CDR3 bases: TGTGCCAGTAGTACGGACAGGGGTAACTATGGCTACACCTTC.

The chain couples TRBV7-2 to TRBJ1-2, with TRBD1 as a possible D gene (5 bases). Germline lookup yields CDR1 SGHTA and CDR2 FQGNSA. This CDR3 contains 13 residues. V lost 0 bases and J lost 4, with 6 bases in between. CDR3 nucleotides: TGTGCCAGCAGCTTAGCAGGGGTCTATGGCTACACCTTC. Its translation is CASSLAGVYGYTF.

This chain connects TRBV7-9 to TRBJ2-7; D not resolved. CDR1 is SEHNR and CDR2 is FQNEAQ in the germline V gene (reference sequence). CDR3 length equals 14 residues. Trimming took 3 bases from V and 2 from J, leaving 11 bases between them. CDR3 sequence: CASSFKSGPYEQYV. CDR3 DNA: TGTGCCAGCAGCTTTAAATCCGGACCCTACGAGCAGTACGTC.